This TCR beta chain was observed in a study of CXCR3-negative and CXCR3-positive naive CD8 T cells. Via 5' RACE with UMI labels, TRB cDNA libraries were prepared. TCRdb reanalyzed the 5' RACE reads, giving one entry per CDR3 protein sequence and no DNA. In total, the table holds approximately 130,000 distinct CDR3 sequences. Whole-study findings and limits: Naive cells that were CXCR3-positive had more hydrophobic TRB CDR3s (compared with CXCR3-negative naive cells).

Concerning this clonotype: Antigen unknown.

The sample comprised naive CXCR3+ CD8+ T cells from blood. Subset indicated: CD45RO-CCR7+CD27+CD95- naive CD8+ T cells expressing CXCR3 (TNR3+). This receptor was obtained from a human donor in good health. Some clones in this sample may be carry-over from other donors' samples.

The chain's CDR3 is CASSLAIAGTKHNEQFF. The J gene is TRBJ2-1, the V gene TRBV7-6; absent DNA, TCRdb's TRBD1 call cannot be checked. Germline loops: CDR1 SGHVS, CDR2 FNYEAQ. The CDR3 is made up of 17 amino acids. Based on the CDR3 plus reference TRBV7-6 and TRBJ2-1, the full variable domain is GAGVSQSPRYKVTKRGQDVALRCDPISGHVSLYWYRQALGQGPEFLTYFNYEAQQDKSGLPNDRFSAERPEGSISTLTIQRTEQRDSAMYRCASSLAIAGTKHNEQFFGPGTRLTVL.